The 30 T cell receptor beta chains reported below all come from one sample, sequenced in a study of shared clonotypes between healthy human individuals (dated by TCRdb to the early 2020s). Library prep was done by the immunoSEQ multiplex PCR assay. Held by TCRdb, this immuneACCESS table contains in-frame sequences only and omits some clones. Under half of the omission traces to an unresolved V gene where checked; the cause of the rest is unknown. For this sample there are roughly 2,000,000 clones; about 94% appear just once. Under 2% of the sample lies in the top ten. CD8 naive samples consisted of CD45RO-negative cells that were positively selected for CCR7, yielding a CD45RA+CCR7+ population without TemRA cells. Sequencing was done on a sample of naive CD8+ T cells from PBMCs. In light of the paper, this sample's cell subset or site label describes: CD45RA+CCR7+. Receptors were obtained from a man in his late teens or twenties in good health. Some clones in this sample may be carry-over from other donors' samples.

The chain has TRBV28 and TRBJ2-1; 7 nucleotides align to TRBD1. V shed 6 bases and J 4 bases; nucleotides not matched to a gene: 9. CDR3 length: 15 amino acids. Germline values: CDR1 MDHEN, CDR2 SYDVKM. The CDR3 loop reads CASRKTGQPYNEQFF. The CDR3 DNA sequence: TGTGCCAGCAGGAAGACAGGGCAGCCTTACAATGAGCAGTTCTTC.

The chain employs TRBV11-2 and TRBJ2-7, with a weak D call TRBD1 (5 bases). The CDR3 is 14 residues long. With 2 bases removed from V and 2 bases from J, the gap between germline ends came to 10 bases. Germline assignment: CDR1 SGHAT and CDR2 FQNNGV. DNA for the CDR3: TGTGCCAGCAGCTTAATTCAGGGTCCCTACGAGCAGTACTTC. This gives the protein CASSLIQGPYEQYF.

The chain is built from TRBV27 and TRBJ2-1; D is uncertain. V lost 3 bases to trimming and J lost 0 bases, with 12 bases between them. This CDR3 comprises 16 residues. From germline, CDR1 is MNHEY and CDR2 SMNVEV (reference sequence). CDR3 bases: TGTGCCAGCAGTTTGTCGCCGGCGAGCTCCTACAATGAGCAGTTCTTC. Translation: CASSLSPASSYNEQFF.

V gene TRBV10-3 combines with J gene TRBJ1-1; 8 nucleotides align to TRBD1. The CDR3 is 14 residues long. Germline V CDR1 and CDR2: ENHRY, SYGVKD. J lost 1 base, V lost 6 bases, and 4 bases had no gene match. The CDR3 protein is CAIRPGTGNTEAFF. The CDR3 DNA reads TGTGCCATCAGGCCCGGGACAGGGAACACTGAAGCTTTCTTT.

The chain has TRBV7-3 and TRBJ2-3; 10 bases map to TRBD1. The CDR3 is made up of 17 amino acids. V lost 0 bases, J lost 4 bases, and 7 bases stayed unmatched. Germline V gene lookup returns CDR1 SGHTA and CDR2 FQGTGA. The CDR3 region has the DNA TGTGCCAGCAGCTTAACGGGACAGGGGTATAGAGCAGATACGCAGTATTTT. It specifies CASSLTGQGYRADTQYF.

The J gene is TRBJ2-1, the V gene TRBV9, with D possibly matching TRBD2 (6 bases). The CDR3 sequence is 14 residues long. Germline V lookup: CDR1 SGDLS, CDR2 YYNGEE. V was shortened by 3 bases and J by 6 bases, with 13 bases between the two germline ends. CDR3 coding DNA: TGTGCCAGCAGCGCCCGCGGGGCCGCCAATGAGCAGTTCTTC. It encodes CASSARGAANEQFF.

The chain couples TRBV27 to TRBJ2-1; 14 positions agree with TRBD2. The CDR3 extends over 16 amino acids. V was clipped by 2 bases and J by 4 bases; unmatched bases: 1. The germline V gene has CDR1 MNHEY and CDR2 SMNVEV (reference sequence). Here the CDR3 DNA reads TGTGCCAGCAGTTTACGGACTAGCGGGGGGTACAATGAGCAGTTCTTC. Protein sequence: CASSLRTSGGYNEQFF.

The V and J genes are TRBV27 and TRBJ2-7, with D possibly called TRBD1 or TRBD2 (5 bases each). The CDR3 sequence is 13 residues long. Germline assignment: CDR1 MNHEY and CDR2 SMNVEV (reference sequence). V was shortened by 3 bases and J by 2 bases, with 8 bases between the two germline ends. The CDR3 reads CASSFGDPYEQYF. The CDR3 nucleotides are TGTGCCAGCAGTTTTGGGGACCCCTACGAGCAGTACTTC.

The chain joins TRBV19 to TRBJ1-1; TRBD1 might be the D (5 bases). Looked up from germline, CDR1 is LNHDA and CDR2 is SQIVND (reference sequence). CDR3 length equals 16 residues. Trimming left V 0 bases short and J 1 base short, with 12 bases between. In DNA, the CDR3 is TGTGCCAGTAGTATAGATTGGGGACCCCGGAACACTGAAGCTTTCTTT. Protein: CASSIDWGPRNTEAFF.

The J gene is TRBJ1-1, the V gene TRBV9; D is unresolved. CDR1 is SGDLS and CDR2 is YYNGEE in the germline V gene. The CDR3 totals 12 residues. The ends were cut back, 5 bases at V and 6 bases at J, with 11 bases in the middle. This CDR3 is CASSGTTSEAFF. In nucleotides, the CDR3 is TGTGCCAGCAGTGGCACAACCTCTGAAGCTTTCTTT.

CDR3: CASSQDSQPIYNEQFF. The DNA of the CDR3 is TGCGCCAGCAGCCAAGATTCACAGCCAATTTACAATGAGCAGTTCTTC. The V call is TRBV4-1, the J call TRBJ2-1; D is undetermined. Germline V gives CDR1 MGHRA, CDR2 YSYEKL. Trimming pared 0 bases from V and 4 bases from J, leaving 13 bases between. CDR3 length: 16 residues.

The chain uses TRBV14 and TRBJ2-7, with D hard to call. The length of the CDR3 is 14 residues. Between the trimmed V and J ends, which lost 3 bases and 2 bases, there was a span of 11 bases. In germline, CDR1 is SGHDN, CDR2 FVKESK. In DNA, the CDR3 is TGTGCCAGCAGCCATTCAGACTGGCCCTACGAGCAGTACTTC. Protein product: CASSHSDWPYEQYF.

The chain is built from TRBV30 and TRBJ2-3, with TRBD1 as a possible D gene (6 bases). Germline V CDR1 and CDR2: GTSNPN, SVGIG (reference sequence). CDR3 size: 11 residues. The V and J ends lost 5 bases and 6 bases respectively, with 9 bases between them. The CDR3 DNA reads as TGTGCCTGGCAAACAGGGGATACGCAGTATTTT. As protein: CAWQTGDTQYF.

This sequence joins TRBV5-1 and TRBJ2-2; 7 bases match TRBD2. Germline trimming cut 3 bases from V and 5 bases from J; bases unmatched to any gene: 7. Per the germline V gene, CDR1 is SGHRS and CDR2 is YFSETQ. The CDR3 is made up of 15 amino acids. CDR3 protein: CASSSGSGGTGELFF. CDR3 in DNA: TGCGCCAGCAGCTCCGGGTCGGGGGGTACCGGGGAGCTGTTTTTT.

The CDR3 loop is CAICRDTSYEQYF. In nucleotides, the CDR3 is TGTGCCATCTGCCGGGACACCTCCTACGAGCAGTACTTC. The chain is built from TRBV10-3 and TRBJ2-7, with D possibly TRBD1 on 6 matching bases. The CDR3 is made up of 13 amino acids. The germline gives CDR1 ENHRY, CDR2 SYGVKD. V gave up 8 bases and J gave up 0 bases, with 11 bases separating them.

V usage is TRBV27 and J usage is TRBJ2-5, with 9 bases that match TRBD2. Matching the DNA end better, TRBJ2-7 makes the J call doubtful. CDR3 length equals 14 residues. The germline V gene encodes CDR1 MNHEY and CDR2 SMNVEV (reference sequence). CDR3: CASSFSGSGYEQYF. The CDR3 DNA reads TGTGCCAGCAGTTTTAGCGGGAGCGGGTACGAGCAGTACTTC.

This clone was seen just once. The CDR3 carries no conserved terminal phenylalanine or tryptophan, so it likely arises from a read error. No DNA is shown, since the ends of the CDR3 on it are uncertain; the CDR3 is the one TCRdb lists. The V and J genes are TRBV27 and TRBJ2-7; the DNA was not compared with TRBD1, the D call given in the table. The length of the CDR3 is 8 amino acids, counting both ends. Germline loops: CDR1 MNHEY, CDR2 SMNVEV (reference sequence). CDR3 loop: CASRPGWP.

This sequence joins TRBV14 and TRBJ1-1; maybe TRBD1 (6 bases). Trimming shortened V by 4 bases and J by 0 bases, and 12 bases separated the two germline ends. Germline values: CDR1 SGHDN, CDR2 FVKESK. This CDR3 is built from 15 residues. CDR3 loop: CASSRTGSVNTEAFF. In DNA, the CDR3 is TGTGCCAGCAGCCGAACAGGGAGTGTGAACACTGAAGCTTTCTTT.

For this clone: A clone one base away is much larger, so this may be a read error. This chain uses TRBV7-6 with TRBJ2-7; no reliable D call. V gave up 6 bases and J gave up 0 bases, with 9 bases separating them. The CDR3 is 13 residues long. Germline V CDR1 and CDR2: SGHVS, FNYEAQ. The CDR3 DNA reads TGTGCCAGCAGTTTATCGACCTCCTACGAGCAGTACTTC. It translates to CASSLSTSYEQYF. The full variable domain, completed using reference TRBV7-6 and TRBJ2-7, is GAGVSQSPRYKVTKRGQDVALRCDPISGHVSLYWYRQALGQGPEFLTYFNYEAQQDKSGLPNDRFSAERPEGSISTLTIQRTEQRDSAMYRCASSLSTSYEQYFGPGTRLTVT.

The J gene is TRBJ2-3, the V gene TRBV7-9; D remains ambiguous. In germline, CDR1 is SEHNR, CDR2 FQNEAQ (reference sequence). With 4 bases removed from V and 2 bases from J, the gap between germline ends came to 10 bases. The CDR3 length is 14 residues. Here the CDR3 DNA reads TGTGCCAGCAGCTCCGCCCTGGTCACAGATACGCAGTATTTT. This encodes CASSSALVTDTQYF.

The chain has TRBV6-5 and TRBJ2-7; TRBD1 matches at 9 bases. Trimming cost V 0 bases and J 0 bases; bases outside gene matches: 3. The CDR3 length is 16 residues. From germline, CDR1 is MNHEY and CDR2 SVGAGI. The DNA for the CDR3 is TGTGCCAGCAGTTACTCGGAGGACAGGGGCTCCTACGAGCAGTACTTC. This encodes CASSYSEDRGSYEQYF.

This chain links TRBV27 with TRBJ2-1; no clear D gene. The CDR3 spans 16 residues. Germline V lookup: CDR1 MNHEY, CDR2 SMNVEV (reference sequence). V was shortened by 1 base and J by 5 bases, with 15 bases between the two germline ends. Here the CDR3 reads CASSLLGGDLNNEQFF. The CDR3 DNA follows: TGTGCCAGCAGTTTATTGGGCGGAGACTTGAACAATGAGCAGTTCTTC.

The V and J genes are TRBV5-1 and TRBJ2-3; 9 nucleotides agree with TRBD1. The CDR3 totals 16 residues. Germline lookup yields CDR1 SGHRS and CDR2 YFSETQ. V was pared by 4 bases and J by 1 base, with 7 bases of the junction left unmatched. The CDR3 here is CASSQYRDRGTDTQYF. CDR3 DNA: TGCGCCAGCAGCCAATACCGGGACAGGGGCACAGATACGCAGTATTTT. Variable domain in full (rest from reference TRBV5-1 and TRBJ2-3): KAGVTQTPRYLIKTRGQQVTLSCSPISGHRSVSWYQQTPGQGLQFLFEYFSETQRNKGNFPGRFSGRQFSNSRSEMNVSTLELGDSALYLCASSQYRDRGTDTQYFGPGTRLTVL.

In its sample, this clone was seen once. This chain joins TRBV27 and TRBJ2-1; 10 nucleotides line up with TRBD2. After removal of 8 bases from V and 3 bases from J, the junction contained 7 bases not matched to a gene. Germline-derived CDR1 and CDR2 are MNHEY and SMNVEV (reference sequence). This CDR3 spans 15 amino acids. This CDR3 reads CASRSSGSFYNEQFF. The CDR3 bases are TGTGCCAGCCGATCTAGCGGGAGTTTCTACAATGAGCAGTTCTTC.

The chain is built from TRBV27 and TRBJ2-2; no firm D call. The V and J ends lost 4 bases and 4 bases respectively, with 13 bases between them. Germline CDR1 MNHEY, CDR2 SMNVEV (reference sequence). This CDR3 comprises 15 residues. The CDR3 spells CASSYQMFPTGELFF. The CDR3 bases are TGTGCCAGCAGTTACCAGATGTTTCCCACCGGGGAGCTGTTTTTT.

This chain joins TRBV7-3 and TRBJ2-6, with D possibly being TRBD1 (6 bases). CDR3 size: 16 residues. Trimming took off 4 bases at V and 0 bases at J, with 10 bases between the two ends. Looked up from germline, CDR1 is SGHTA and CDR2 is FQGTGA. CDR3 DNA: TGTGCCAGCAGCTCAGTACAGGGCTCTGGGGCCAACGTCCTGACTTTC. Translating it yields CASSSVQGSGANVLTF. The full variable domain, with the rest looked up from reference TRBV7-3 and TRBJ2-6, is GAGVSQTPSNKVTEKGKYVELRCDPISGHTALYWYRQSLGQGPEFLIYFQGTGAADDSGLPNDRFFAVRPEGSVSTLKIQRTERGDSAVYLCASSSVQGSGANVLTFGAGSRLTVL.

This rearrangement joins TRBV15 to TRBJ2-1; 7 bases map to TRBD1. Germline V gene data show CDR1 as LNHNV and CDR2 as YYDKDF (reference sequence). The CDR3 is made up of 15 amino acids. V lost 8 bases and J lost 0; bases outside the gene matches: 7. The CDR3 DNA follows: TGTGCCACCGCGGCCGGGACAGTCTCCTACAATGAGCAGTTCTTC. It translates to CATAAGTVSYNEQFF.

The gene calls are TRBV27 and TRBJ2-7; D gene unclear. Germline loops: CDR1 MNHEY, CDR2 SMNVEV (reference sequence). The CDR3 contains 15 residues. The germline V and J ends were trimmed by 2 bases and 2 bases, with 13 bases remaining between them. The CDR3 spells CASSLVWPSAYEQYF. DNA for the CDR3: TGTGCCAGCAGTTTAGTTTGGCCATCGGCCTACGAGCAGTACTTC.

This chain joins TRBV27 and TRBJ2-7, with 8 bases that match TRBD1. Unmatched junction bases numbered 9, after V lost 5 bases and J lost 6 bases. CDR1 is MNHEY and CDR2 is SMNVEV in the germline V gene (reference sequence). The CDR3 runs to 14 residues. CDR3: CASSPRDRPGEQYF. CDR3 nucleotide sequence: TGTGCCAGCAGTCCTCGGGACAGGCCGGGCGAGCAGTACTTC.

V usage is TRBV7-9 and J usage is TRBJ2-7, with 7 bases fitting TRBD2. CDR1 and CDR2 (germline): SEHNR, FQNEAQ (reference sequence). The ends lost 3 bases at V and 0 bases at J; junction bases unmatched: 5. CDR3 length equals 15 residues. CDR3 sequence reads: CASSLDAGVSYEQYF. CDR3 sequence (DNA): TGTGCCAGCAGCTTGGATGCGGGAGTCTCCTACGAGCAGTACTTC.